This T cell receptor beta chain was obtained from a study of human CD8 memory T cell subsets. As regards this clonotype: The antigen remains undetermined.

UMI-labeled 5' RACE generated the TCR beta libraries. TCRdb reanalyzed the 5' RACE reads and collapses them to one entry per CDR3 protein, without DNA. The sample table includes over 10,000 distinct CDR3 sequences. Study-level points and caveats: Precursor exhausted T cells appeared less diverse than stem-like memory T cells according to Chao1 estimates. The authors found that stem-like memory and precursor exhausted T cell repertoires overlapped minimally. Effector memory subsets were less diverse than the similarly diverse stem-like memory and precursor exhausted subsets.

This CDR3 comprises 15 residues. Germline loops: CDR1 SGDLS, CDR2 YYNGEE. This clonotype originated in a human donor in good health. The V gene is TRBV9, the J gene TRBJ1-1; absent DNA, TCRdb's TRBD1 call cannot be checked. Material: CD8+ T cells from PBMCs. The CDR3 sequence: CASSVARQGNTEAFF.